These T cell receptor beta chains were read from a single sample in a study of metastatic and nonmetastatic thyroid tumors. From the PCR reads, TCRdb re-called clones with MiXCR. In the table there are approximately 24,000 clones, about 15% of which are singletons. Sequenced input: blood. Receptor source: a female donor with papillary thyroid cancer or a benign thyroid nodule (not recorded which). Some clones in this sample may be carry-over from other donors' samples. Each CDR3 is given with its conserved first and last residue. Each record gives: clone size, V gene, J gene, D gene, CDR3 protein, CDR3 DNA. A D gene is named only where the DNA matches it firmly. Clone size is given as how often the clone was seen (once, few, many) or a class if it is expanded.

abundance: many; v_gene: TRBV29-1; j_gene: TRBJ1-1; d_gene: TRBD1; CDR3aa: CSVNTGADTEAFF; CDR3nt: TGCAGCGTAAACACAGGGGCGGACACTGAAGCTTTCTTT
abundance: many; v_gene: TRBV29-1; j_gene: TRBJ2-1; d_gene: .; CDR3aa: CSVEGDLEQFF; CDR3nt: TGCAGCGTTGAAGGTGACCTGGAGCAGTTCTTC
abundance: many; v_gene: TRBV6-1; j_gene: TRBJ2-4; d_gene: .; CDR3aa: CASRAPEGVLAKNIQYF; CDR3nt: TGTGCCAGCAGGGCCCCGGAGGGGGTGCTAGCCAAAAACATTCAGTACTTC
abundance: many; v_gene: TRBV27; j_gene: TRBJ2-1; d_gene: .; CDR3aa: CASSSISGSNEQFF; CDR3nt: TGTGCCAGCAGTTCTATTAGCGGTTCCAATGAGCAGTTCTTC
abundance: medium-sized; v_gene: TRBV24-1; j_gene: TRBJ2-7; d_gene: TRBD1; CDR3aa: CATSDRTGKSEQYF; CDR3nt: TGTGCCACCAGTGATCGGACAGGGAAGAGCGAGCAGTACTTC
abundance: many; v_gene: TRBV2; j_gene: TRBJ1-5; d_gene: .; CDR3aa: CASSAIPEGQPQHF; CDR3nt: TGTGCCAGCAGCGCCATCCCGGAGGGTCAGCCCCAGCATTTT
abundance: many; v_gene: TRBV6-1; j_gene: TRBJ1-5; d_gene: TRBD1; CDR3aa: CASRSLDRGSNQPQHF; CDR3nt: TGTGCCAGCAGATCCCTCGACAGGGGTAGCAATCAGCCCCAGCATTTT
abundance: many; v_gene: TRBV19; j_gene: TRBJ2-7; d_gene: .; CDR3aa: CASSRAGHYEQYF; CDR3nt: TGTGCCAGTAGTCGAGCGGGTCACTACGAGCAGTACTTC
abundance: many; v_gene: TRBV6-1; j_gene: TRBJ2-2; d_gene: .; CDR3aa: CASSSGETGELFF; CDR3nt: TGTGCCAGCAGCTCAGGGGAGACCGGGGAGCTGTTTTTT
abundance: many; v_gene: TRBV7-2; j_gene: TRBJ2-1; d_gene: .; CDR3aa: CASSLTGDRYNEQFF; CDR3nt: TGTGCCAGCAGCCTTACGGGAGACCGCTACAATGAGCAGTTCTTC
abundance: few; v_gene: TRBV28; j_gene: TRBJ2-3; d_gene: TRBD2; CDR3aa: CASKGREGLTDTQYF; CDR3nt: TGTGCCAGCAAAGGGCGGGAGGGCCTGACAGATACGCAGTATTTT